A single sample is the source of the 15 T cell receptor beta chains below, sequenced in a study of shared clonotypes between healthy human individuals. The table came from immunoSEQ multiplex PCR; TCRdb's copy has only in-frame clones and leaves some out. Among around 990,000 clones listed, around 77% were seen once. The material sequenced was memory CD4+ T cells from PBMCs. Subset described: CD45RA-negative fraction. The receptors were gathered from a young man in good health. Some clones in this sample may be carry-over from other donors' samples.

The chain joins TRBV7-3 to TRBJ2-1, with 9 bases fitting TRBD2. J lost 8 bases, V lost 6 bases, and 5 bases had no gene match. Germline CDR1 is SGHTA and CDR2 is FQGTGA. The CDR3 is 13 amino acids. The CDR3 here is CASRFSGSYEQFF. CDR3 nucleotides: TGTGCCAGCAGGTTTAGCGGGAGCTATGAGCAGTTCTTC.

The rearrangement joins TRBV5-1 to TRBJ2-1, with 10 bases matching TRBD1. Per the germline V gene, CDR1 is SGHRS and CDR2 is YFSETQ. The CDR3 runs 16 residues. Trimming cost V 5 bases and J 4 bases; bases outside gene matches: 9. The CDR3 protein is CASSFRQGAAYNEQFF. The CDR3 region has the DNA TGCGCCAGCAGTTTTAGACAGGGGGCAGCGTACAATGAGCAGTTCTTC.

This clone was seen only a few times. The chain couples TRBV28 to TRBJ2-1; tentatively, D is TRBD1 (6 bases). This CDR3 has 13 residues. V was cut by 2 bases and J by 9 bases, with 11 bases left in between. The germline V gene encodes CDR1 MDHEN and CDR2 SYDVKM. CDR3 DNA: TGTGCCAGCAGTTTAAGGGGGACCGGTGAGCAGTTCTTC. This encodes CASSLRGTGEQFF.

The chain couples TRBV28 to TRBJ2-7; 7 bases agree with TRBD1. CDR1 is MDHEN and CDR2 is SYDVKM in the germline V gene. The J segment lost 2 bases and the V segment lost 6 bases, leaving 7 bases of the junction unmatched. This CDR3 is built from 14 residues. CDR3 loop: CASRRQGRAYEQYF. As DNA, the CDR3 is TGTGCCAGCAGAAGACAGGGTCGAGCCTACGAGCAGTACTTC.

Comments on this clone: At one end, the junction sequence differs from germline, possibly due to a read error. V is TRBV6-5 and J is TRBJ2-7, with 7 positions matching TRBD1. The germline V gene encodes CDR1 MNHEY and CDR2 SVGAGI. CDR3 length equals 14 residues. The DNA for the CDR3 is TGTGCCAGCAAAACCCGGGACAGCTCCCACGAGCAGTACTTC. It translates to CASKTRDSSHEQYF.

This clone came up a few times. The chain carries TRBV28 and TRBJ1-5, with D unclear. Germline CDR1 is MDHEN and CDR2 is SYDVKM. V gave up 6 bases and J gave up 4 bases, with 7 bases separating them. The CDR3 is 12 amino acids. The CDR3 sequence is CASRTSNQPQHF. The CDR3 nucleotides are TGTGCCAGCAGGACCTCTAATCAGCCCCAGCATTTT.

V gene TRBV6-6 combines with J gene TRBJ1-3; no clear D. CDR3 size: 16 residues. Trimming left V 4 bases short and J 0 bases short, with 13 bases between. Germline V gene sequence: CDR1 MNHNY, CDR2 SVGAGI (reference sequence). CDR3 loop: CASSLAALSSGNTIYF. CDR3 DNA: TGTGCCAGCAGTTTGGCAGCATTAAGCTCTGGAAACACCATATATTTT.

CDR3 sequence reads: CASSDGGRGRRADTQYF. In DNA, the CDR3 is TGTGCCAGCAGCGATGGGGGCAGGGGGCGCCGAGCAGATACGCAGTATTTT. This sequence joins TRBV9 and TRBJ2-3; TRBD1 matches 8 bases. Germline CDR1 SGDLS, CDR2 YYNGEE. CDR3 length equals 17 residues. Trimming removed 3 bases from V and 4 bases from J; junction bases left unmatched: 13.

Comments on this clone: This sample also contains other DNA sequences that code for the same CDR3. This chain joins TRBV5-1 and TRBJ2-1; 11 nucleotides align to TRBD2. The trim removed 0 bases at V and 10 bases at J, leaving 6 bases unmatched. The CDR3 runs to 15 residues. CDR1 and CDR2 from the germline V gene are SGHRS and YFSETQ. The CDR3 DNA reads as TGCGCCAGCAGCTTGGGGCTAGCGGGAGGTGGCGAGCAGTTCTTC. It yields the protein CASSLGLAGGGEQFF.

This chain connects TRBV2 to TRBJ2-3, with 11 bases aligning to TRBD2. Germline values: CDR1 SNHLY, CDR2 FYNNEI. The ends lost 7 bases at V and 3 bases at J; junction bases unmatched: 12. This CDR3 contains 17 residues. CDR3 in DNA: TGTGCCAGCACCCGGACGGTAGCGGGAGGGCCAACAGATACGCAGTATTTT. Its translation is CASTRTVAGGPTDTQYF.

The chain combines TRBV6-1 with TRBJ1-5; 9 bases agree with TRBD1. Germline assignment: CDR1 MNHNS and CDR2 SASEGT. V was clipped by 2 bases and J by 6 bases; unmatched bases: 2. The CDR3 covers 14 residues. The CDR3 loop reads CASSETGGRQPQHF. DNA for the CDR3: TGTGCCAGCAGTGAAACAGGGGGCCGTCAGCCCCAGCATTTT.

V gene TRBV30 combines with J gene TRBJ2-3; D is ambiguous. The CDR3 sequence is 14 residues long. Germline lookup yields CDR1 GTSNPN and CDR2 SVGIG (reference sequence). The germline V and J ends were trimmed by 6 bases and 5 bases, with 18 bases remaining between them. For the CDR3, the DNA is TGTGCCTGCCGGCTTCTGGCGAGAGGAGATACGCAGTATTTT. This translates into CACRLLARGDTQYF.

The rearrangement joins TRBV14 to TRBJ2-1; possibly TRBD2 for D (5 bases). Trimming left V 4 bases short and J 3 bases short, with 16 bases between. The CDR3 is 16 residues long. The germline V gene has CDR1 SGHDN and CDR2 FVKESK. Here the CDR3 DNA reads TGTGCCAGCAGCCCCGACATGGGGAGCTTCTACAATGAGCAGTTCTTC. Translating gives CASSPDMGSFYNEQFF.

V gene TRBV4-3 combines with J gene TRBJ2-2; 9 bases are shared with TRBD1. Germline V gene data show CDR1 as LGHNA and CDR2 as YSLEER. V lost 1 base and J lost 6; bases outside the gene matches: 3. CDR3 length: 15 residues. The CDR3 coding sequence is TGCGCCAGCAGCCAAGGGGGACAGGGACCCGGGGAGCTGTTTTTT. This codes for CASSQGGQGPGELFF.

This clone turned up a few times. The chain employs TRBV11-2 and TRBJ1-2; D is undetermined. Trimming shortened V by 3 bases and J by 2 bases, and 10 bases separated the two germline ends. The germline V gene encodes CDR1 SGHAT and CDR2 FQNNGV. CDR3 length: 14 amino acids. CDR3: CASSFGQVNYGYTF. The CDR3 nucleotides are TGTGCCAGCAGCTTCGGCCAGGTGAACTATGGCTACACCTTC. The full variable domain, its missing parts supplied by reference TRBV11-2 and TRBJ1-2, is EAGVAQSPRYKIIEKRQSVAFWCNPISGHATLYWYQQILGQGPKLLIQFQNNGVVDDSQLPKDRFSAERLKGVDSTLKIQPAKLEDSAVYLCASSFGQVNYGYTFGSGTRLTVV.